This T cell receptor (beta chain) was recorded in a study of beta chain features in type 1 diabetes. The sequenced template was cDNA made from the entire isolated RNA. Stem cell-like memory T cell samples underwent survey-depth immunoSEQ sequencing. They averaged around 1 million reads. Sequencing was performed with immunoSEQ multiplex PCR; in TCRdb, only in-frame clones are kept and a portion is missing. The sample lists roughly 12,000 clones; about half were seen once. This clone was picked up a small number of times. CDR1 is SGHTA and CDR2 is FQGTGA in the germline V gene. The CDR3 loop spans 14 amino acids. Trimming shortened V by 2 bases and J by 1 base, and 8 bases separated the two germline ends.

This sequence joins TRBV7-3 and TRBJ2-5; no firm D call. The sequenced sample consisted of stem cell memory CD4+ T cells from blood. The source of this sequence is a man between 18 and 35 years old in good health. The CDR3: CASSLSGVQETQYF. The CDR3 nucleotides read TGTGCCAGCAGCTTATCCGGAGTCCAAGAGACCCAGTACTTC.